This passage covers 19 T cell receptor beta chains from one sample sequenced in a study of cytomegalovirus exposure and HLA in healthy donors. In the PCR, 60 Vbeta and 13 Jbeta primers were used. Sequencing used immunoSEQ multiplex PCR; TCRdb keeps in-frame clones, though not all of them. The sample holds approximately 100,000 clones; around 76% are singletons and the top ten take roughly 12%. Sequenced material: PBMCs. The origin of the receptors is a woman in her thirties or forties in good health and CMV-seropositive.

V gene TRBV2 combines with J gene TRBJ1-2; possibly TRBD1 for D (6 bases). The CDR3 has 15 residues. Trimming shortened V by 4 bases and J by 4 bases, and 16 bases separated the two germline ends. Germline V gene sequence: CDR1 SNHLY, CDR2 FYNNEI. The CDR3 coding sequence is TGTGCCAGCAGTGTCTTAAAGACAGGCCCCTATGGCTACACCTTC. It is translated as CASSVLKTGPYGYTF.

V gene TRBV6-4 combines with J gene TRBJ2-2; no reliable D call. The germline gives CDR1 MRHNA, CDR2 SNTAGT. Trimming shortened V by 4 bases and J by 6 bases, and 9 bases separated the two germline ends. This CDR3 comprises 13 residues. CDR3 DNA: TGTGCCAGCAGTGTCTCTGGAGCCGGGGAGCTGTTTTTT. Its translation is CASSVSGAGELFF.

The V and J genes are TRBV7-2 and TRBJ1-1; D might be TRBD1 (5 bases). The CDR3 is 15 amino acids. Germline loops: CDR1 SGHTA, CDR2 FQGNSA. V shed 4 bases and J shed 7 bases, with 19 bases lying between them. The CDR3 sequence: CASSSMILQENEAFF. The CDR3 region has the DNA TGTGCCAGCAGCTCCATGATCCTACAGGAAAATGAAGCTTTCTTT.

The V and J genes are TRBV18 and TRBJ1-1; D is undetermined. There are 14 residues in the CDR3. Germline CDR1 KGHSH, CDR2 LQKENI. Deletions cut 5 bases from V and 5 bases from J, with 15 bases between. CDR3 DNA sequence: TGTGCCAGCTCAATAACTACGGGGAAGACTGAAGCTTTCTTT. Residues: CASSITTGKTEAFF. The full variable domain, completed using reference TRBV18 and TRBJ1-1, is NAGVMQNPRHLVRRRGQEARLRCSPMKGHSHVYWYRQLPEEGLKFMVYLQKENIIDESGMPKERFSAEFPKEGPSILRIQQVVRGDSAAYFCASSITTGKTEAFFGQGTRLTVV.

This chain links TRBV7-9 with TRBJ1-2, with 7 bases matching TRBD1. The J segment lost 0 bases and the V segment lost 7 bases, leaving 11 bases of the junction unmatched. The germline CDR1 and CDR2 sequences are SEHNR and FQNEAQ (reference sequence). This CDR3 spans 16 amino acids. The CDR3 nucleotides are TGTGCCAGCACCACCCGTGGGACAGCCTCTAACTATGGCTACACCTTC. This translates into CASTTRGTASNYGYTF.

The chain is built from TRBV18 and TRBJ1-1; 9 bases are shared with TRBD1. Looked up from germline, CDR1 is KGHSH and CDR2 is LQKENI. The CDR3 totals 15 residues. Trimming at V came to 5 bases and at J to 8 bases, leaving 12 bases not matched to a gene. Here the CDR3 reads CASSAITGTGLEAFF. The CDR3 DNA is TGTGCCAGCTCAGCAATAACCGGGACAGGGCTCGAAGCTTTCTTT.

J is TRBJ1-2 and V is TRBV21-1. TRBV21-1 is shown as a pseudogene. This CDR3 is 15 amino acids long. CDR3 protein: CASRRPKEALYGYTF. CDR3 nucleotide sequence: TGTGCCAGCCGCCGTCCCAAGGAGGCCCTCTATGGCTACACCTTC.

This chain connects TRBV6-1 to TRBJ2-3; D possibly corresponds to TRBD2 (6 bases). This CDR3 is 16 amino acids long. V was trimmed by 4 bases and J by 7 bases, leaving 21 bases between them. Germline values: CDR1 MNHNS, CDR2 SASEGT. The CDR3 DNA reads as TGTGCCAGCAGTGGGTTGGGCGGGGCACTCGGATATACGCAGTATTTT. It codes for CASSGLGGALGYTQYF.

The rearrangement uses TRBV30 and TRBJ2-5; D remains unclear. The CDR3 is 13 amino acids. CDR1 is GTSNPN and CDR2 is SVGIG in the germline V gene (reference sequence). Trimming took off 2 bases at V and 9 bases at J, with 16 bases between the two ends. CDR3 residues: CAWSPALSAAQYF. CDR3 nucleotides: TGTGCCTGGAGTCCCGCTCTTTCGGCGGCCCAGTACTTC.

V is TRBV25-1 and J is TRBJ2-1, with D perhaps TRBD1 (5 bases). This CDR3 has 14 residues. From germline, CDR1 is MGHDK and CDR2 SYGVNS. V was cut by 2 bases and J by 8 bases, with 13 bases left in between. The CDR3 nucleotides read TGTGCCAGCAGTGAAGGTGGGGCACGAGATGAGCAGTTCTTC. Translated, it gives CASSEGGARDEQFF.

The gene calls are TRBV5-4 and TRBJ1-1; TRBD1 might be the D (5 bases). The germline V gene encodes CDR1 SGHNT and CDR2 YYREEE (reference sequence). Trimming took 4 bases from V and 6 from J, leaving 19 bases between them. The length of the CDR3 is 15 residues. This chain's CDR3 is CASSQGRGEGAEAFF. The CDR3 DNA follows: TGTGCCAGCAGCCAAGGACGGGGGGAGGGTGCTGAAGCTTTCTTT.

In its sample, this clone was seen a few times. V and J are TRBV4-1 and TRBJ2-6; TRBD2 is a possible D gene (6 bases). The ends were cut back, 4 bases at V and 0 bases at J, with 13 bases in the middle. The CDR3 is 17 amino acids. Germline CDR1 MGHRA, CDR2 YSYEKL. The CDR3 DNA sequence: TGCGCCAGCAGCCGAACGGAGGGTAACTCTGGGGCCAACGTCCTGACTTTC. Protein sequence: CASSRTEGNSGANVLTF.

Note on this clone: A junction boundary mismatches the germline segment, possibly from a read error. The chain recombines TRBV7-7 with TRBJ2-3; 10 bases fit TRBD2. The germline V gene encodes CDR1 SSHAT and CDR2 FNYEAQ (reference sequence). This CDR3 comprises 15 residues. CDR3 nucleotide sequence: TGTGCTAGCAGCAAGCGGGGGGGCGGCACAGATACGCAGTATTTT. This gives the protein CASSKRGGGTDTQYF. The complete variable domain, with remaining parts taken from reference TRBV7-7 and TRBJ2-3, reads GAGVSQSPRYKVTKRGQDVTLRCDPISSHATLYWYQQALGQGPEFLTYFNYEAQPDKSGLPSDRFSAERPEGSISTLTIQRTEQRDSAMYRCASSKRGGGTDTQYFGPGTRLTVL.

The chain employs TRBV30 and TRBJ1-1; D is perhaps TRBD1 (6 bases). Germline V gives CDR1 GTSNPN, CDR2 SVGIG (reference sequence). This CDR3 is 12 amino acids long. V was shortened by 5 bases and J by 4 bases, with 11 bases between the two germline ends. As DNA, the CDR3 is TGTGCCTGGGCAAACAGGGTCACTGAAGCTTTCTTT. Residues: CAWANRVTEAFF.

The V call is TRBV2, the J call TRBJ1-5; 7 nucleotides match TRBD1. V trimming: 5 bases; J trimming: 11 bases; junction bases outside the gene matches: 18. Germline V CDR1 and CDR2: SNHLY, FYNNEI. This CDR3 has 16 amino acids. This chain's CDR3 is CASSWREGAREKAQHF. CDR3 bases: TGTGCCAGCAGTTGGCGTGAGGGGGCGCGGGAAAAAGCCCAGCATTTT.

The rearrangement uses TRBV5-1 and TRBJ1-5; TRBD1 matches 10 bases. Germline V gives CDR1 SGHRS, CDR2 YFSETQ. V trimming: 4 bases; J trimming: 1 base; junction bases outside the gene matches: 5. CDR3 length equals 16 residues. The CDR3 reads CASSGTGDFSNQPQHF. DNA of the CDR3: TGCGCCAGCAGCGGGACAGGGGATTTCAGCAATCAGCCCCAGCATTTT.

The V gene is TRBV7-2, the J gene TRBJ2-7; no clear D. The ends were cut back, 5 bases at V and 0 bases at J, with 14 bases in the middle. The length of the CDR3 is 15 residues. Germline values: CDR1 SGHTA, CDR2 FQGNSA. The CDR3 spells CASSQQVQSSYEQYF. CDR3 DNA sequence: TGTGCCAGCAGCCAGCAGGTCCAAAGCTCCTACGAGCAGTACTTC.

The V call is TRBV7-9, the J call TRBJ2-7; 7 positions match TRBD1. Losses at the gene ends were 6 bases for V and 2 bases for J; bases not matched to a gene: 16. Germline lookup yields CDR1 SEHNR and CDR2 FQNEAQ (reference sequence). The CDR3 has 17 residues. CDR3 residues: CASRHYFRDSATYEQYF. CDR3 nucleotide sequence: TGTGCCAGCAGACATTACTTCCGGGACAGCGCTACCTACGAGCAGTACTTC.

This clone was detected only once. The CDR3 reads CASTRAGANYGYTF. CDR3 coding DNA: TGTGCCAGCACGCGGGCAGGGGCTAACTATGGCTACACCTTC. The chain employs TRBV6-5 and TRBJ1-2, with D tentatively TRBD1 (6 bases). Trimming took 7 bases from V and 0 from J, leaving 12 bases between them. The germline CDR1 and CDR2 sequences are MNHEY and SVGAGI. The CDR3 is made up of 14 amino acids.